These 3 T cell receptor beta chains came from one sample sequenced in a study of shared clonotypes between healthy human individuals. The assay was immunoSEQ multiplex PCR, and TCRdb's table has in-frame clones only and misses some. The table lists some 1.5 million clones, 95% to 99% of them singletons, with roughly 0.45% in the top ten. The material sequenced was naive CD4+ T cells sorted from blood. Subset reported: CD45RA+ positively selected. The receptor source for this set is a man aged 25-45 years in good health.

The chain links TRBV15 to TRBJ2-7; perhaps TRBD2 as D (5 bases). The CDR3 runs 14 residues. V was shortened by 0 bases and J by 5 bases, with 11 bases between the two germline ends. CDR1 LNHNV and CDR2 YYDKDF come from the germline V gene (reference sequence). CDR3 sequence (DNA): TGTGCCACCAGCAGAGATCATTTTAGCGACGAGCAGTACTTC. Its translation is CATSRDHFSDEQYF.

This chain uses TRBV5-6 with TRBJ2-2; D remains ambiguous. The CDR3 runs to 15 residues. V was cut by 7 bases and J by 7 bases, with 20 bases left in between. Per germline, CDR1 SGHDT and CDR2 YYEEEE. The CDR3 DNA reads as TGTGCCAGCGACTTGTCGGCGCGGTTGGGCGGGGAGCTGTTTTTT. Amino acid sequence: CASDLSARLGGELFF.

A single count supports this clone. The CDR3 DNA follows: TGTGCCAGCAGCTTGTCGCTAGCGGGAGGTGGGAACACCGGGGAGCTGTTTTTT. This gives the protein CASSLSLAGGGNTGELFF. The V gene is TRBV5-6, the J gene TRBJ2-2; 11 bases are a match to TRBD2. CDR1 SGHDT and CDR2 YYEEEE come from the germline V gene. CDR3 length equals 18 residues. V shed 1 base and J 1 base; nucleotides not matched to a gene: 6. Using reference TRBV5-6 and TRBJ2-2 for the parts outside the CDR3, the full variable domain is DAGVTQSPTHLIKTRGQQVTLRCSPKSGHDTVSWYQQALGQGPQFIFQYYEEEERQRGNFPDRFSGHQFPNYSSELNVNALLLGDSALYLCASSLSLAGGGNTGELFFGEGSRLTVL.